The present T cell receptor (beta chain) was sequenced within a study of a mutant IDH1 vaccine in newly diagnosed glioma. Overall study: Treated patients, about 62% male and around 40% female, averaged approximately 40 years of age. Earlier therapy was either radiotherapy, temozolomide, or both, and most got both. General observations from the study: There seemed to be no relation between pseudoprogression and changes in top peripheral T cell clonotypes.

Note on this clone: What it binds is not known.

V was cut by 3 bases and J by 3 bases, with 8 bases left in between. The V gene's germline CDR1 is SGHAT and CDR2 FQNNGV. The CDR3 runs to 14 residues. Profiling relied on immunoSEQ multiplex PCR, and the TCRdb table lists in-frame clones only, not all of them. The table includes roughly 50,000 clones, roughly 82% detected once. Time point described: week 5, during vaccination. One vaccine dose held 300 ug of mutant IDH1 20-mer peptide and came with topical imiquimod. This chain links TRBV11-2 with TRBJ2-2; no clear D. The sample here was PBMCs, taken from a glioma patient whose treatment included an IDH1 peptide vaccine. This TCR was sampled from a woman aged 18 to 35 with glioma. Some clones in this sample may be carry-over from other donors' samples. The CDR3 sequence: CASSLDIYTGELFF. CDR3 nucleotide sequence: TGTGCCAGCAGCTTGGATATCTACACCGGGGAGCTGTTTTTT. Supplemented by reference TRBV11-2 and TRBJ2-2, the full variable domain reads EAGVAQSPRYKIIEKRQSVAFWCNPISGHATLYWYQQILGQGPKLLIQFQNNGVVDDSQLPKDRFSAERLKGVDSTLKIQPAKLEDSAVYLCASSLDIYTGELFFGEGSRLTVL.